These 5 T cell receptor beta chains were sequenced from one sample in a study of cytomegalovirus exposure and HLA in healthy donors. PCR used 60 Vbeta primers and 13 Jbeta primers. Some clones are missing from TCRdb's copy, which holds only in-frame ones; the method was immunoSEQ multiplex PCR. Seen here are under 250,000 clones, around 73% observed once, and the top ten hold 3.8%. Input material: PBMCs. These receptor sequences come from a male donor in good health and CMV-seronegative.

The chain recombines TRBV4-1 with TRBJ1-2; D possibly corresponds to TRBD1 (5 bases). This CDR3 spans 16 amino acids. The V end lost 3 bases, the J end lost 1 base, and 15 bases lay between the germline ends. Germline CDR1 and CDR2: MGHRA and YSYEKL. CDR3: CASSQAGRKINYGYTF. DNA of the CDR3: TGCGCCAGCAGCCAGGCGGGACGGAAGATTAACTATGGCTACACCTTC.

This chain connects TRBV19 to TRBJ1-5; TRBD1 aligns across 7 bases. The CDR3 sequence is 15 residues long. V lost 5 bases, J lost 4 bases, and 8 bases stayed unmatched. Germline CDR1 reads LNHDA; CDR2 reads SQIVND (reference sequence). CDR3 sequence: CASSFGPGGNQPQHF. CDR3 nucleotides: TGTGCCAGTAGTTTTGGGCCAGGGGGAAATCAGCCCCAGCATTTT.

The CDR3 loop is CASSFLGSRGYTF. The CDR3 DNA follows: TGTGCCAGTAGTTTCCTGGGGAGTCGTGGCTACACCTTC. This chain links TRBV19 with TRBJ1-2; D ambiguous. The CDR3 is 13 residues long. CDR1 LNHDA and CDR2 SQIVND come from the germline V gene (reference sequence). Trimming cost V 5 bases and J 7 bases, with 14 bases left between them.

This clone occurred once. The chain couples TRBV7-8 to TRBJ2-1, with D perhaps matching TRBD2 (6 bases). Trimming shortened V by 7 bases and J by 3 bases, and 19 bases separated the two germline ends. Germline V gene lookup returns CDR1 SGHVS and CDR2 FQNEAQ. The CDR3 is 16 amino acids. CDR3 in amino acids: CASTLLRWGDYNEQFF. Here the CDR3 DNA reads TGTGCCAGCACCCTCCTCAGATGGGGGGACTACAATGAGCAGTTCTTC. The whole variable domain, remainder taken from reference TRBV7-8 and TRBJ2-1, is GAGVSQSPRYKVAKRGQDVALRCDPISGHVSLFWYQQALGQGPEFLTYFQNEAQLDKSGLPSDRFFAERPEGSVSTLKIQRTQQEDSAVYLCASTLLRWGDYNEQFFGPGTRLTVL.

The chain combines TRBV29-1 with TRBJ2-7; 8 bases are a match to TRBD2. Germline CDR1 SQVTM, CDR2 ANQGSEA. This CDR3 is 15 amino acids long. V shed 2 bases, J shed 6 bases, and the junction held 12 bases outside the gene matches. CDR3: CSVELDGRAAGEQYF. Here the CDR3 DNA reads TGCAGCGTTGAACTCGACGGGAGGGCCGCGGGCGAGCAGTACTTC.